Listed here are 25 T cell receptor beta chains from one sample, sequenced in a study of sequential checkpoint blockade in melanoma. Assay: immunoSEQ multiplex PCR; the TCRdb copy retains only in-frame clones and omits some. The table has some 20,000 clones, about 80% seen once. Treatment denoted: randomized to nivolumab then ipilimumab (arm A) or the reverse (arm B). The input for sequencing was CD8+ T cells sorted from blood (inferred from file names), taken from a patient given nivolumab and ipilimumab in sequence. These receptors were collected from a human donor with melanoma.

The J gene is TRBJ1-5, the V gene TRBV7-9; 7 bases fit TRBD1. CDR1 SEHNR and CDR2 FQNEAQ come from the germline V gene (reference sequence). Trimming took 6 bases from V and 0 from J; bases not matched to a gene: 2. The CDR3 is 14 residues long. The CDR3: CASSQGGSNQPQHF. The CDR3 region has the DNA TGTGCCAGCAGTCAGGGGGGTAGCAATCAGCCCCAGCATTTT. Drawing the rest from reference TRBV7-9 and TRBJ1-5, the complete variable domain is DTGVSQNPRHKITKRGQNVTFRCDPISEHNRLYWYRQTLGQGPEFLTYFQNEAQLEKSRLLSDRFSAERPKGSFSTLEIQRTEQGDSAMYLCASSQGGSNQPQHFGDGTRLSIL.

The gene calls are TRBV5-6 and TRBJ1-1; 8 bases are shared with TRBD1. The CDR3 extends over 13 amino acids. From germline, CDR1 is SGHDT and CDR2 YYEEEE. With V trimmed by 3 bases and J by 4 bases, 2 bases remained unmatched. CDR3 residues: CASSSTGGTEAFF. The CDR3 DNA reads TGTGCCAGCAGCTCCACAGGGGGCACTGAAGCTTTCTTT. The entire variable domain, with the rest obtained from reference TRBV5-6 and TRBJ1-1, is as follows: DAGVTQSPTHLIKTRGQQVTLRCSPKSGHDTVSWYQQALGQGPQFIFQYYEEEERQRGNFPDRFSGHQFPNYSSELNVNALLLGDSALYLCASSSTGGTEAFFGQGTRLTVV.

The chain has TRBV19 and TRBJ2-7; TRBD1 matches at 8 bases. This CDR3 is 14 amino acids long. The germline V gene encodes CDR1 LNHDA and CDR2 SQIVND (reference sequence). The V and J ends lost 1 base and 5 bases, in that order; junction bases with no gene match: 4. The CDR3 region has the DNA TGTGCCAGTAGTATAGGGCGGGACAGGCACGAGCAGTACTTC. Its translation: CASSIGRDRHEQYF.

The CDR3 nucleotides read TGCGCCAGCAGCTTGGTAGGGGGCTTCGAGCAGTACTTC. Amino acids: CASSLVGGFEQYF. The gene calls are TRBV5-1 and TRBJ2-7; 7 nucleotides match TRBD1. CDR3 length: 13 amino acids. With V trimmed by 0 bases and J by 6 bases, 3 bases remained unmatched. The germline V gene has CDR1 SGHRS and CDR2 YFSETQ.

A few counts support this clone. The chain carries TRBV5-5 and TRBJ1-1, with D perhaps matching TRBD1 (5 bases). The CDR3 is 15 amino acids. Germline assignment: CDR1 SGHKS and CDR2 YYEKEE (reference sequence). With 4 bases removed from V and 0 bases from J, the gap between germline ends came to 13 bases. As DNA, the CDR3 is TGTGCCAGCAGCGAGCGGGGGGGGATGAACACTGAAGCTTTCTTT. This encodes CASSERGGMNTEAFF.

This sequence joins TRBV10-2 and TRBJ2-7, with D possibly TRBD1 on 5 matching bases. The CDR3 sequence is 13 residues long. Trimming shortened V by 10 bases and J by 1 base, and 14 bases separated the two germline ends. The germline V gene encodes CDR1 WSHSY and CDR2 SAAADI. The CDR3 sequence is CATLLDSSYEQYF. The CDR3, as DNA: TGCGCCACCCTCCTTGACAGTTCCTACGAGCAGTACTTC.

This chain joins TRBV5-1 and TRBJ1-2; D is unclear. The CDR3 runs to 14 residues. The V end was cut by 0 bases, the J end by 2 bases, with 8 bases between. CDR1 is SGHRS, CDR2 YFSETQ, per germline. The CDR3 here is CASSLEPGNYGYTF. Here the CDR3 DNA reads TGCGCCAGCAGCTTGGAGCCAGGAAACTATGGCTACACCTTC.

This rearrangement joins TRBV7-6 to TRBJ1-1; 9 bases are a match to TRBD1. The CDR3 runs to 13 residues. The V gene end was trimmed by 5 bases and the J gene end by 8 bases; junction bases not matched to a gene: 6. Germline CDR1 reads SGHVS; CDR2 reads FNYEAQ. The CDR3 DNA follows: TGTGCCAGCAGCCCTGGGACAGGGAAGGAAGCTTTCTTT. Its translation: CASSPGTGKEAFF. Using reference TRBV7-6 and TRBJ1-1 for the parts outside the CDR3, the full variable domain is GAGVSQSPRYKVTKRGQDVALRCDPISGHVSLYWYRQALGQGPEFLTYFNYEAQQDKSGLPNDRFSAERPEGSISTLTIQRTEQRDSAMYRCASSPGTGKEAFFGQGTRLTVV.

This chain connects TRBV5-6 to TRBJ1-2, with D possibly being TRBD1 (6 bases). This CDR3 is 17 amino acids long. The germline V gene has CDR1 SGHDT and CDR2 YYEEEE. V shed 0 bases and J shed 10 bases, with 25 bases lying between them. CDR3 DNA sequence: TGTGCCAGCAGCTTGGCCTTCACCGGGACACGGAAGAGGGACTACACCTTC. Translation: CASSLAFTGTRKRDYTF.

The DNA of the CDR3 is TGTGCCAGCAGTTTGTTCAGCGGAGGCTATGGCTACACCTTC. As protein: CASSLFSGGYGYTF. The chain couples TRBV28 to TRBJ1-2; D is ambiguous. The CDR3 loop spans 14 amino acids. Trimming cost V 3 bases and J 4 bases, with 12 bases left between them. CDR1 and CDR2 (germline): MDHEN, SYDVKM.

J is TRBJ2-7 and V is TRBV28; possible D gene TRBD1, 6 bases. There are 14 residues in the CDR3. Trimming left V 5 bases short and J 2 bases short, with 13 bases between. Germline V gives CDR1 MDHEN, CDR2 SYDVKM. In DNA form, the CDR3 reads TGTGCCAGCAGTAACGACAGGAGAACCTACGAGCAGTACTTC. Its translation: CASSNDRRTYEQYF. Based on the CDR3 plus reference TRBV28 and TRBJ2-7, the full variable domain is DVKVTQSSRYLVKRTGEKVFLECVQDMDHENMFWYRQDPGLGLRLIYFSYDVKMKEKGDIPEGYSVSREKKERFSLILESASTNQTSMYLCASSNDRRTYEQYFGPGTRLTVT.

The chain joins TRBV4-1 to TRBJ1-1; 7 bases fit TRBD1. J gave up 1 base and V 0 bases, and 8 bases lay outside the gene matches. The CDR3 runs 17 residues. Germline lookup yields CDR1 MGHRA and CDR2 YSYEKL. CDR3 protein: CASSQDGAGDRNTEAFF. The CDR3, as DNA: TGCGCCAGCAGCCAAGATGGGGCCGGGGACAGGAACACTGAAGCTTTCTTT.

The chain couples TRBV11-2 to TRBJ1-3; a possible D gene is TRBD1 (6 bases). There are 14 residues in the CDR3. The germline V gene encodes CDR1 SGHAT and CDR2 FQNNGV. The V end lost 5 bases, the J end lost 7 bases, and 15 bases lay between the germline ends. CDR3 sequence (DNA): TGTGCCAGCAGCCCGGAACAGGGTGTTAACACCATATATTTT. Translating it yields CASSPEQGVNTIYF.

The chain is built from TRBV10-3 and TRBJ1-5; no definite D call. Trimming removed 0 bases at V and 13 bases at J, with 22 bases between. The germline CDR1 and CDR2 sequences are ENHRY and SYGVKD. CDR3 size: 16 residues. The CDR3 protein is CAISESLRTEVPWQHF. The CDR3 DNA sequence: TGTGCCATCAGTGAGTCTTTAAGGACGGAGGTGCCCTGGCAGCATTTT.

This clone was seen a few times. One end of the junction fails to match germline, which may point to a read error. The gene calls are TRBV5-5 and TRBJ1-2; 7 nucleotides align to TRBD1. Germline CDR1 reads SGHKS; CDR2 reads YYEKEE (reference sequence). The CDR3 is 14 residues long. DNA for the CDR3: TGTGCCAGCAGTTTGGACAGGTTCTACGGTGGCTACACCTTC. The encoded protein is CASSLDRFYGGYTF.

This clone has just a few counts. The chain uses TRBV5-1 and TRBJ1-2, with TRBD1 identical over 11 bases. Germline V CDR1 and CDR2: SGHRS, YFSETQ. The CDR3 is 18 residues long. Losses at the gene ends were 3 bases for V and 6 bases for J; bases not matched to a gene: 16. The CDR3 DNA reads TGCGCCAGCAGCTCCCGATCGGACAGGGGGCAAGCATCTAATGGCTACACCTTC. Its translation: CASSSRSDRGQASNGYTF.

The sample holds one count of this clone. The chain has TRBV9 and TRBJ2-6; D is possibly TRBD1 (6 bases). V was pared by 0 bases and J by 0 bases, with 16 bases between. This CDR3 is 19 amino acids long. Germline-derived CDR1 and CDR2 are SGDLS and YYNGEE. The CDR3 protein is CASSVARDIVISGANVLTF. CDR3 DNA: TGTGCCAGCAGCGTAGCACGGGACATTGTTATCTCTGGGGCCAACGTCCTGACTTTC.

V and J are TRBV2 and TRBJ1-2, with unresolved D. Trimming pared 8 bases from V and 1 base from J, leaving 11 bases between. The CDR3 has 13 residues. Germline V gene lookup returns CDR1 SNHLY and CDR2 FYNNEI. CDR3 sequence reads: CASATILNYGYTF. For the CDR3, the DNA is TGTGCCAGCGCAACAATCCTTAACTATGGCTACACCTTC.

The chain couples TRBV5-1 to TRBJ1-1, with D uncertain. Germline V lookup: CDR1 SGHRS, CDR2 YFSETQ. The CDR3 spans 15 residues. Trimming shortened V by 4 bases and J by 0 bases, and 13 bases separated the two germline ends. The CDR3 DNA reads as TGCGCCAGCAGCCCCCGGGTCCCGATGAACACTGAAGCTTTCTTT. Translation gives CASSPRVPMNTEAFF.

CDR3 amino acids: CAIPDRGHENTEAFF. CDR3 coding DNA: TGTGCCATCCCCGACAGGGGGCACGAGAACACTGAAGCTTTCTTT. This rearrangement joins TRBV6-1 to TRBJ1-1; 10 nucleotides match TRBD1. Trimming at V came to 10 bases and at J to 1 base, leaving 9 bases not matched to a gene. CDR1 and CDR2 (germline): MNHNS, SASEGT. The CDR3 has 15 amino acids.

This rearrangement joins TRBV7-9 to TRBJ2-7; 7 nucleotides agree with TRBD2. CDR3 length: 13 residues. Losses at the gene ends were 5 bases for V and 2 bases for J; bases not matched to a gene: 3. Germline CDR1 is SEHNR and CDR2 is FQNEAQ (reference sequence). CDR3 sequence reads: CASSPLAAYEQYF. The CDR3 DNA is TGTGCCAGCAGCCCCCTAGCGGCCTACGAGCAGTACTTC. Full variable domain (rest looked up from reference TRBV7-9 and TRBJ2-7): DTGVSQNPRHKITKRGQNVTFRCDPISEHNRLYWYRQTLGQGPEFLTYFQNEAQLEKSRLLSDRFSAERPKGSFSTLEIQRTEQGDSAMYLCASSPLAAYEQYFGPGTRLTVT.

This chain uses TRBV5-6 with TRBJ2-7, with a tentative D call TRBD1 (6 bases). This CDR3 is built from 16 residues. CDR1 is SGHDT and CDR2 is YYEEEE in the germline V gene. V was clipped by 0 bases and J by 2 bases, with 15 bases between them. The chain's CDR3 is CASSLEGVRRTYEQYF. CDR3 sequence (DNA): TGTGCCAGCAGCTTGGAGGGGGTACGGCGAACCTACGAGCAGTACTTC. The full variable domain, with the rest looked up from reference TRBV5-6 and TRBJ2-7, is DAGVTQSPTHLIKTRGQQVTLRCSPKSGHDTVSWYQQALGQGPQFIFQYYEEEERQRGNFPDRFSGHQFPNYSSELNVNALLLGDSALYLCASSLEGVRRTYEQYFGPGTRLTVT.

The rearrangement links TRBV11-1 to TRBJ1-1; no definite D call. CDR1 SGHAT and CDR2 FQDESV come from the germline V gene (reference sequence). Trimming took off 5 bases at V and 3 bases at J, with 13 bases between the two ends. There are 14 residues in the CDR3. This chain's CDR3 is CASSRLRAYTEAFF. The CDR3 DNA is TGTGCCAGCAGCCGGTTGAGGGCCTACACTGAAGCTTTCTTT.

The chain uses TRBV16 and TRBJ2-5; TRBD2 is a possible D gene (5 bases). The end of the DNA is better explained by TRBJ2-7, so the J call may be wrong. CDR3 size: 16 residues. CDR1 and CDR2 (germline): KGHSY, FQNENV. The CDR3 DNA follows: TGTGCCAGCAGCGCCAATCTCGAGGGTTTGGCCTACGAGCAGTACTTC. This encodes CASSANLEGLAYEQYF.

The chain carries TRBV12-5 and TRBJ1-2, with a tentative D call TRBD1 (5 bases). Germline V gene lookup returns CDR1 LGHNT and CDR2 FRNRAP. The CDR3 totals 14 residues. V lost 7 bases and J lost 4, with 16 bases in between. This CDR3 reads CASAPGGAGYGYTF. CDR3 sequence (DNA): TGTGCTAGTGCCCCGGGCGGGGCAGGCTATGGCTACACCTTC.